One and the same sample provided the 18 T cell receptor beta chains below, sequenced in a study of CD8 T cells in Susac syndrome. The RNA, about 0.45 to 1 ug, was put through reverse transcription using random hexamers. TCRdb independently ran MiXCR on the immunoSEQ multiplex PCR reads; one entry per CDR3 protein. The repertoire has around 69,000 distinct CDR3 sequences, approximately 93% of them found once; the top ten carry around 0.45%. The sample was CD8+ T cells from PBMCs. The receptors were sampled from a human donor with Susac syndrome.

The chain joins TRBV7-9 to TRBJ2-2, with a possible D match to TRBD2 (6 bases). There are 15 residues in the CDR3. Germline V gene sequence: CDR1 SEHNR, CDR2 FQNEAQ (reference sequence). V gave up 7 bases and J gave up 5 bases, with 17 bases separating them. The CDR3 sequence is CASTQAGGGTGELFF. CDR3 nucleotide sequence: TGTGCCAGCACCCAGGCCGGGGGAGGAACCGGGGAGCTGTTTTTT.

CDR3: CSARDGRLSYEQYF. CDR3 sequence (DNA): TGCAGTGCTAGAGACGGACGGCTCTCCTACGAGCAGTACTTC. The chain carries TRBV20-1 and TRBJ2-7; D call uncertain. Looked up from germline, CDR1 is DFQATT and CDR2 is SNEGSKA (reference sequence). V was clipped by 0 bases and J by 0 bases, with 9 bases between them. This CDR3 region has 14 residues.

The gene calls are TRBV2 and TRBJ1-2, with D uncertain. V was shortened by 4 bases and J by 6 bases, with 18 bases between the two germline ends. The CDR3 runs to 15 residues. Germline loops: CDR1 SNHLY, CDR2 FYNNEI. CDR3 protein: CASSGRREIRDGYTF. As DNA, the CDR3 is TGTGCCAGCAGTGGTCGTCGGGAGATAAGGGATGGCTACACCTTC.

This chain uses TRBV12-3 or TRBV12-4 with TRBJ1-1; D gene uncertain. The CDR3 consists of 11 residues. Trimming left V 5 bases short and J 5 bases short, with 6 bases between. CDR3 nucleotides: TGTGCCAGCAGTCAGAGAACTGAAGCTTTCTTT. Translated, it gives CASSQRTEAFF.

The J gene is TRBJ1-1, the V gene TRBV11-2; maybe TRBD1 (5 bases). V shed 2 bases and J shed 2 bases, with 9 bases lying between them. The V gene's germline CDR1 is SGHAT and CDR2 FQNNGV. CDR3 size: 14 residues. The CDR3 DNA follows: TGTGCCAGCAGCTTATGGGGCAGTAACACTGAAGCTTTCTTT. It yields the protein CASSLWGSNTEAFF.

This rearrangement joins TRBV29-1 to TRBJ2-3; TRBD2 might be the D (6 bases). Trimming shortened V by 2 bases and J by 4 bases, and 16 bases separated the two germline ends. Germline CDR1 reads SQVTM; CDR2 reads ANQGSEA. The CDR3 loop spans 15 amino acids. The DNA of the CDR3 is TGCAGCGTTGAAACGGGCCGCAGGGAGGCAGATACGCAGTATTTT. Protein: CSVETGRREADTQYF.

The chain recombines TRBV7-2 with TRBJ1-2, with 8 bases matching TRBD1. CDR1 SGHTA and CDR2 FQGNSA come from the germline V gene. V was clipped by 5 bases and J by 4 bases; unmatched bases: 15. The CDR3 covers 17 residues. This CDR3 reads CASSPGGRGRETYGYTF. Here the CDR3 DNA reads TGTGCCAGCAGCCCAGGGGGCAGGGGGCGCGAGACCTATGGCTACACCTTC.

The chain couples TRBV5-4 to TRBJ2-5; a possible D gene is TRBD1 (5 bases). The germline CDR1 and CDR2 sequences are SGHNT and YYREEE (reference sequence). V lost 0 bases to trimming and J lost 1 base, with 10 bases between them. The length of the CDR3 is 15 residues. CDR3 sequence (DNA): TGTGCCAGCAGCTTGGAACAGGACATCCAAGAGACCCAGTACTTC. Its translation: CASSLEQDIQETQYF.

J is TRBJ2-1 and V is TRBV29-1; 7 nucleotides agree with TRBD2. The trim removed 1 base at V and 3 bases at J, leaving 9 bases unmatched. The CDR3 totals 16 residues. Germline CDR1 and CDR2: SQVTM and ANQGSEA. The CDR3 loop is CSVEGGAGVDYNEQFF. CDR3 sequence (DNA): TGCAGCGTTGAAGGGGGTGCGGGAGTGGACTACAATGAGCAGTTCTTC.

This clonotype appeared a few times. The junction and the germline gene differ at one end; a read error may be behind it. The J gene is TRBJ2-7, the V gene TRBV4-3; 7 positions match TRBD1. From germline, CDR1 is LGHNA and CDR2 YSLEER. CDR3 length: 14 amino acids. The CDR3 protein is CASSQDRSSYEQYF. In DNA, the CDR3 is TGTGCCAGCAGTCAGGACAGGAGCTCCTACGAGCAGTACTTC.

The count of this clonotype is one. The chain carries TRBV25-1 and TRBJ1-5, with D perhaps matching TRBD1 (5 bases). The CDR3 spans 15 residues. Trimming stripped 4 bases from V and 1 base from J, with 11 bases between. The germline gives CDR1 MGHDK, CDR2 SYGVNS. CDR3 sequence (DNA): TGTGCCAGCAGTGGCGGGACTTCCAGCAATCAGCCCCAGCATTTT. Translating gives CASSGGTSSNQPQHF.

The rearrangement uses TRBV2 and TRBJ1-2, with D unresolved. Trimming cost V 6 bases and J 4 bases, with 3 bases left between them. Germline V gives CDR1 SNHLY, CDR2 FYNNEI. CDR3 length: 10 amino acids. CDR3 sequence (DNA): TGTGCCAGCAGGGGCTATGGCTACACCTTC. Its protein product is CASRGYGYTF.

The chain uses TRBV6-2 or TRBV6-3 and TRBJ1-1, with D possibly TRBD1 on 5 matching bases. Germline V CDR1 and CDR2: MNHEY, SVGEGT. V lost 3 bases, J lost 8 bases, and 13 bases lay in between. The CDR3 consists of 13 residues. The chain's CDR3 is CASSYNRISEAFF. DNA for the CDR3: TGTGCCAGCAGTTATAACAGGATCTCCGAAGCTTTCTTT.

The genes are TRBV7-6 and TRBJ2-5; perhaps TRBD2 as D (6 bases). The CDR3 runs to 17 residues. The germline CDR1 and CDR2 sequences are SGHVS and FNYEAQ. The V end was cut by 3 bases, the J end by 2 bases, with 19 bases between. CDR3 bases: TGTGCCAGCAGCTTCACCAGCGACGGCGGGATACAAGAGACCCAGTACTTC. This encodes CASSFTSDGGIQETQYF.

V gene TRBV7-8 combines with J gene TRBJ2-1; 8 bases are a match to TRBD2. Germline V gene lookup returns CDR1 SGHVS and CDR2 FQNEAQ. V dropped 5 bases and J dropped 6; count of bases not matched to a gene: 6. The CDR3 covers 14 residues. The CDR3 loop reads CASSLVGRGNEQFF. CDR3 DNA sequence: TGTGCCAGCAGCCTTGTCGGGAGGGGCAATGAGCAGTTCTTC.

V usage is TRBV12-3 or TRBV12-4 and J usage is TRBJ1-2, with D possibly matching TRBD1 (6 bases). The CDR3 loop spans 13 amino acids. V was clipped by 6 bases and J by 2 bases, with 10 bases between them. CDR3 sequence reads: CASSQTGNYGYTF. DNA of the CDR3: TGTGCCAGCAGCCAAACAGGGAACTATGGCTACACCTTC.

The chain carries TRBV27 and TRBJ2-2; D is unclear. The CDR3 has 12 residues. V lost 5 bases and J 4 bases, leaving 5 bases between the germline ends. Germline V gene lookup returns CDR1 MNHEY and CDR2 SMNVEV (reference sequence). Here the CDR3 reads CASSATTGELFF. Written as DNA, the CDR3 is TGTGCCAGCAGTGCGACCACCGGGGAGCTGTTTTTT.

The chain employs TRBV3-1 and TRBJ2-3; TRBD1 or TRBD2 may be the D gene (5 bases each). The CDR3 is 15 amino acids. Trimming removed 7 bases at V and 6 bases at J, with 20 bases between. In germline, CDR1 is LGHDT, CDR2 YNNKEL (reference sequence). CDR3: CASTPSGGPPDTQYF. The CDR3 nucleotides are TGTGCCAGCACCCCAAGTGGGGGACCTCCCGATACGCAGTATTTT.